This T cell receptor (beta chain) was sequenced for a study of blood T cell repertoires in COVID-19. Study-level information: Nucleic acid was either cDNA or gDNA, and it came from T cells, B-cell-depleted T cells, or PBMCs.

Donors in Cohort 3 counted as recovered after two negative PCRs, clearance, or symptom resolution. Germline V CDR1 and CDR2: KGHSH, LQKENI. V gave up 3 bases and J gave up 2 bases, with 10 bases separating them. The CDR3 totals 15 residues. Study processing details: Quantification of nucleated cells was approximated via reference gene primer amplification. The table came from immunoSEQ multiplex PCR; TCRdb's copy has only in-frame clones and leaves some out. V, J and clone size derive from that table, while D and trimming were established from the DNA sequence. The sample shows a few hundred thousand clones, roughly 88% of them seen only once.

The source is a man aged 18 to 29 who had recovered from COVID-19. The genes are TRBV18 and TRBJ2-2; TRBD1 is a possible D gene (6 bases). Source material: PBMCs or T cells enriched from blood (not recorded which). CDR3 coding DNA: TGTGCCAGCTCACCTAAGGGGGACAACACCGGGGAGCTGTTTTTT. Amino acid sequence: CASSPKGDNTGELFF.